This T cell receptor beta chain was retrieved from a study of radiotherapy plus CTLA-4 blockade in lung cancer. The study, taken as a whole, reports: The study found tumor-derived TCR clones expanded in blood after radiotherapy plus ipilimumab.

With respect to this clone: As yet, its antigen is unknown.

Patients in the study, people with chemo-refractory metastatic non-small-cell lung cancer, received focal radiation plus ipilimumab CTLA-4 blockade. With 4 bases removed from V and 10 bases from J, the gap between germline ends came to 20 bases. Germline CDR1 is LNHDA and CDR2 is SQIVND (reference sequence). The CDR3 spans 16 residues. Generated by immunoSEQ multiplex PCR, the TCRdb table keeps only in-frame clones and is missing some. In the table there are some 50,000 clones, under 85% of which are singletons. The rearrangement joins TRBV19 to TRBJ1-6; D unclear. This TCR came from a human donor with non-small cell lung cancer who had a partial response to radiotherapy plus ipilimumab. Sequenced here: peripheral blood, sampled from a patient treated with radiotherapy plus ipilimumab. This chain's CDR3 is CASSTGRGTRDSPLHF. CDR3 nucleotides: TGTGCCAGTAGTACAGGCCGGGGTACCCGAGACTCACCCCTCCACTTT.